Below, 24 T cell receptor beta chains from the same sample are listed, as sequenced in a study of blood T cells in healthy people across ages. A sample-barcoded 5' primer and a J-beta primer mix were used in a second PCR of roughly 6 to 11 cycles. From the 5' RACE reads, TCRdb called clonotypes with MiXCR, one entry per CDR3 protein. The data contain almost 1 million distinct CDR3 sequences, roughly 51% of them seen just once; the ten biggest clones take up around 21%. The source material was blood. Receptor source: a woman aged 60 to 75 in good health.

The chain carries TRBV7-2 and TRBJ1-1; TRBD1 matches 10 bases. This CDR3 has 15 amino acids. J was trimmed by 1 base and V by 3 bases; bases with no gene match: 2. From germline, CDR1 is SGHTA and CDR2 FQGNSA. The CDR3 here is CASSFGQGGNTEAFF. The CDR3 DNA reads as TGTGCCAGCAGCTTTGGACAGGGGGGGAACACTGAAGCTTTCTTT.

This chain links TRBV20-1 with TRBJ2-3; D tentatively fits TRBD1 or TRBD2 (5 bases each). CDR3 size: 15 residues. Trimming took 0 bases from V and 0 from J, leaving 10 bases between them. Germline-derived CDR1 and CDR2 are DFQATT and SNEGSKA (reference sequence). The CDR3 region is CSARDLWGSTDTQYF. CDR3 bases: TGCAGTGCTAGAGATCTTTGGGGGAGCACAGATACGCAGTATTTT.

This clonotype has just a few counts. The rearrangement uses TRBV29-1 and TRBJ2-7, with 9 bases aligning to TRBD2. The CDR3 runs to 14 residues. The germline CDR1 and CDR2 sequences are SQVTM and ANQGSEA. J gave up 6 bases and V 4 bases, and 10 bases lay outside the gene matches. CDR3 protein: CSVVVSGRGGEQYF. The CDR3 DNA is TGCAGCGTTGTGGTTAGCGGGAGAGGTGGCGAGCAGTACTTC.

The J gene is TRBJ1-2, the V gene TRBV5-6; D gene unclear. The V end was cut by 0 bases, the J end by 2 bases, with 11 bases between. The length of the CDR3 is 15 residues. Germline CDR1 reads SGHDT; CDR2 reads YYEEEE. CDR3 DNA: TGTGCCAGCAGCTTGGGAATGGCTCCAAACTATGGCTACACCTTC. Amino acid sequence: CASSLGMAPNYGYTF.

The chain combines TRBV28 with TRBJ2-7, with D perhaps given as TRBD1 or TRBD2 (5 bases each). The CDR3 length is 14 residues. Germline assignment: CDR1 MDHEN and CDR2 SYDVKM. Trimming removed 2 bases at V and 6 bases at J, with 14 bases between. The CDR3 reads CASSLVGDGGEQYF. The CDR3 DNA reads TGTGCCAGCAGTTTAGTGGGGGATGGTGGCGAGCAGTACTTC.

Of note for this clonotype: A junction boundary mismatches the germline segment, possibly from a read error. The chain combines TRBV11-2 with TRBJ1-4, with D perhaps matching TRBD1 (6 bases). The CDR3 runs to 14 residues. Germline lookup yields CDR1 SGHAT and CDR2 FQNNGV. In nucleotides, the CDR3 is TGTGCCTGCAGTGAGGGGGAGGCTAATGAAAAACTGTTTTTT. As protein: CACSEGEANEKLFF.

This clonotype was seen once. The V and J genes are TRBV7-9 and TRBJ2-2, with D possibly matching TRBD1 (5 bases). The CDR3 has 19 amino acids. Germline CDR1 and CDR2: SEHNR and FQNEAQ (reference sequence). The CDR3 DNA follows: TGTACCAACAGCTTAGAAGATTTTCCTCCGAGACAGTACACCGGGGAGCTGTTTTTT. It is translated as CTNSLEDFPPRQYTGELFF.

J is TRBJ2-1 and V is TRBV15; 9 nucleotides align to TRBD2. The CDR3 length is 17 residues. With 1 base clipped from V and 7 bases from J, the junction kept 11 bases outside the gene matches. Germline V gives CDR1 LNHNV, CDR2 YYDKDF (reference sequence). CDR3 bases: TGTGCCACCAGCAGAGGTTCGGTTAGCGGGAGATGGAATGAGCAGTTCTTC. Its protein product is CATSRGSVSGRWNEQFF.

The rearrangement uses TRBV12-3 or TRBV12-4 and TRBJ2-7, with a weak D call TRBD2 (5 bases). This CDR3 contains 17 residues. V was pared by 6 bases and J by 0 bases, with 21 bases between. The CDR3 loop reads CASSPRRAGPSSYEQYF. CDR3 sequence (DNA): TGTGCCAGCAGCCCAAGACGGGCGGGCCCGAGCTCCTACGAGCAGTACTTC.

The J gene is TRBJ2-1, the V gene TRBV14, with D possibly being TRBD1 or TRBD2 (5 bases each). The CDR3 has 16 residues. The V end was cut by 4 bases, the J end by 3 bases, with 16 bases between. Germline V gene data show CDR1 as SGHDN and CDR2 as FVKESK. The CDR3 coding sequence is TGTGCCAGCAGCCCGACAGTGCGGGCTGTCTACAATGAGCAGTTCTTC. This sequence encodes CASSPTVRAVYNEQFF.

The chain recombines TRBV3-1 with TRBJ2-7; the match to TRBD2 covers 10 bases. Germline V gene lookup returns CDR1 LGHDT and CDR2 YNNKEL (reference sequence). The CDR3 has 15 amino acids. Losses at the gene ends were 1 base for V and 2 bases for J; bases not matched to a gene: 2. The chain's CDR3 is CASSQVGLAAYEQYF. The CDR3 DNA is TGTGCCAGCAGCCAAGTCGGACTAGCGGCCTACGAGCAGTACTTC.

This clonotype was detected only a few times. The chain uses TRBV28 and TRBJ1-2; D ambiguous. CDR1 and CDR2 (germline): MDHEN, SYDVKM. This CDR3 contains 14 residues. V lost 7 bases and J lost 2, with 14 bases in between. CDR3 DNA sequence: TGTGCCAGCAACGGTGCTGGTTACAACTATGGCTACACCTTC. Its protein is CASNGAGYNYGYTF.

The chain couples TRBV10-3 to TRBJ2-1; possibly TRBD1 for D (5 bases). The V end lost 5 bases, the J end lost 0 bases, and 14 bases lay between the germline ends. In germline, CDR1 is ENHRY, CDR2 SYGVKD. The CDR3 sequence is 16 residues long. The CDR3 nucleotides read TGTGCCATCAGTTCCATTGGGGCAAGCTCCTACAATGAGCAGTTCTTC. This sequence encodes CAISSIGASSYNEQFF.

This chain joins TRBV12-3 or TRBV12-4 and TRBJ2-1, with D maybe TRBD2 (5 bases). The CDR3 covers 12 residues. Trimming cost V 6 bases and J 7 bases, with 10 bases left between them. CDR3 sequence: CASRLGENEQFF. The CDR3, as DNA: TGTGCCAGCAGATTGGGAGAAAATGAGCAGTTCTTC.

There are a few counts of this clonotype. The rearrangement uses TRBV28 and TRBJ1-4, with 7 bases identical to TRBD1. J lost 3 bases, V lost 6 bases, and 4 bases had no gene match. This CDR3 has 14 residues. Germline V gene lookup returns CDR1 MDHEN and CDR2 SYDVKM. In DNA, the CDR3 is TGTGCCAGCAGAGCCGGGACAGCTAATGAAAAACTGTTTTTT. This gives the protein CASRAGTANEKLFF.

V and J are TRBV6-5 and TRBJ2-5, with 10 bases fitting TRBD1. The J call may be wrong; the DNA end is better matched by TRBJ2-7. There are 14 residues in the CDR3. Germline V gene lookup returns CDR1 MNHEY and CDR2 SVGAGI. CDR3 loop: CASSRDRGLSEQYF. The CDR3 coding sequence is TGTGCCAGCAGCAGGGACAGGGGCTTGAGCGAGCAGTACTTC.

This rearrangement joins TRBV5-1 to TRBJ2-7, with TRBD1 as a possible D gene (6 bases). CDR3 length: 15 residues. V was trimmed by 5 bases and J by 6 bases, leaving 21 bases between them. Germline V gives CDR1 SGHRS, CDR2 YFSETQ. As DNA, the CDR3 is TGCGCCAGCAGTCGCATAGTTGGGAAGACAGGCGAGCAGTACTTC. Translating gives CASSRIVGKTGEQYF.

The chain recombines TRBV20-1 with TRBJ2-1, with 12 nucleotides matching TRBD2. This CDR3 contains 17 residues. The J segment lost 4 bases and the V segment lost 6 bases, leaving 13 bases of the junction unmatched. Germline V gene data show CDR1 as DFQATT and CDR2 as SNEGSKA (reference sequence). CDR3 sequence: CSAPTSGSRGGYNEQFF. The CDR3 nucleotides read TGCAGTGCCCCGACTAGCGGGAGTAGAGGGGGGTACAATGAGCAGTTCTTC.

The gene calls are TRBV29-1 and TRBJ1-1; the D gene is possibly TRBD1 (6 bases). The length of the CDR3 is 13 residues. CDR1 SQVTM and CDR2 ANQGSEA come from the germline V gene. The germline V and J ends were trimmed by 3 bases and 3 bases, with 11 bases remaining between them. CDR3 nucleotides: TGCAGCGTTGACCGGGGGCAGGACACTGAAGCTTTCTTT. Translation: CSVDRGQDTEAFF.

The rearrangement uses TRBV5-1 and TRBJ2-3; perhaps TRBD2 as D (5 bases). Germline V gene lookup returns CDR1 SGHRS and CDR2 YFSETQ. The CDR3 runs 16 residues. Trimming pared 1 base from V and 0 bases from J, leaving 12 bases between. The CDR3 region has the DNA TGCGCCAGCAGCTTGTTGGGGAGTCCTAGCACAGATACGCAGTATTTT. Its translation is CASSLLGSPSTDTQYF.

This sequence joins TRBV4-3 and TRBJ2-7; perhaps D is TRBD1 or TRBD2 (5 bases each). From germline, CDR1 is LGHNA and CDR2 YSLEER. The CDR3 is 13 residues long. V lost 0 bases to trimming and J lost 6 bases, with 9 bases between them. The CDR3 coding sequence is TGCGCCAGCAGCCAAGACGGGACCGCCGAGCAGTACTTC. Residues: CASSQDGTAEQYF.

The genes are TRBV4-1 and TRBJ2-3, with 9 bases matching TRBD2. The CDR3 totals 17 residues. Germline-derived CDR1 and CDR2 are MGHRA and YSYEKL. V lost 0 bases and J lost 4; bases outside the gene matches: 8. CDR3 DNA sequence: TGCGCCAGCAGCCAAGATTGGCTAGCGGGAATAGCAGATACGCAGTATTTT. Its translation: CASSQDWLAGIADTQYF.

In the case of this clonotype: One end of the junction does not line up with germline, which may come from a read error. The chain links TRBV20-1 to TRBJ1-5; D unresolved. The germline gives CDR1 DFQATT, CDR2 SNEGSKA (reference sequence). CDR3 length: 14 residues. The CDR3: CSARGRFGNQPQHF. The CDR3 DNA follows: TGCAGTGCTAGAGGCAGGTTTGGCAATCAACCCCAGCATTTT.

The chain has TRBV7-8 and TRBJ2-3; D might be TRBD2 (5 bases). The length of the CDR3 is 14 residues. Germline lookup yields CDR1 SGHVS and CDR2 FQNEAQ. The germline V and J ends were trimmed by 5 bases and 2 bases, with 11 bases remaining between them. The CDR3 protein is CASSDDYSTDTQYF. The CDR3 coding sequence is TGTGCCAGCAGCGACGACTACTCCACAGATACGCAGTATTTT.